This entry lists 5 T cell receptor beta chains sequenced from one sample in a study of long-term antiretroviral therapy in people with HIV. Version v3.0 of the immunoSEQ assay was performed at survey level. Measured with immunoSEQ multiplex PCR; TCRdb has only the in-frame clones, and not every one. Of tens of thousands of clones detected, over 65% appear once; the ten largest clones hold 7% to 10%. Sequenced here: unsorted PBMCs, sampled roughly 4.9 years after starting antiretroviral therapy. The receptors derive from a man aged 35 to 55 with HIV.

The J gene is TRBJ1-2, the V gene TRBV30; a possible D gene is TRBD1 (5 bases). Germline lookup yields CDR1 GTSNPN and CDR2 SVGIG (reference sequence). Trimming shortened V by 8 bases and J by 2 bases, and 18 bases separated the two germline ends. This CDR3 is 14 amino acids long. The CDR3 region has the DNA TGTGCCGAAGCCCACCAGGGACGGAACTATGGCTACACCTTC. This gives the protein CAEAHQGRNYGYTF.

The chain couples TRBV29-1 to TRBJ2-3, with 7 bases fitting TRBD2. This CDR3 spans 16 amino acids. Unmatched junction bases numbered 7, after V lost 1 base and J lost 0 bases. The V gene's germline CDR1 is SQVTM and CDR2 ANQGSEA. The CDR3 coding sequence is TGCAGCGTTGAAGCAGCGGGGCCTCCTAGCACAGATACGCAGTATTTT. Its protein product is CSVEAAGPPSTDTQYF.

This clone was observed a few times. This chain joins TRBV18 and TRBJ1-2; 12 nucleotides line up with TRBD1. The CDR3 length is 17 residues. V was clipped by 3 bases and J by 2 bases; unmatched bases: 7. Germline V gene lookup returns CDR1 KGHSH and CDR2 LQKENI. The CDR3 DNA reads TGTGCCAGCTCACCCGGGACAGGGGGCGATGTAAACTATGGCTACACCTTC. Translation: CASSPGTGGDVNYGYTF.

V and J are TRBV9 and TRBJ2-7, with 7 bases that match TRBD1. CDR1 SGDLS and CDR2 YYNGEE come from the germline V gene. The CDR3 extends over 15 amino acids. With 0 bases clipped from V and 5 bases from J, the junction kept 8 bases outside the gene matches. The CDR3 DNA follows: TGTGCCAGCAGCGTAGGAGGGGGCGCAGTAAACGAGCAGTACTTC. Translating it yields CASSVGGGAVNEQYF.

V gene TRBV7-9 combines with J gene TRBJ2-7, with a tentative D call TRBD2 (5 bases). Trimming pared 5 bases from V and 0 bases from J, leaving 8 bases between. The CDR3 loop spans 13 amino acids. Germline V gives CDR1 SEHNR, CDR2 FQNEAQ (reference sequence). CDR3 protein: CASSRDHSYEQYF. CDR3 nucleotide sequence: TGTGCCAGCAGCCGGGATCACTCCTACGAGCAGTACTTC.